A selection of T cell receptor beta chains follows, all from one sample in a study of cytomegalovirus exposure and HLA in healthy donors. The protocol was immunoSEQ multiplex PCR, while the TCRdb copy is restricted to in-frame clones and leaves out a portion. This repertoire shows some 40,000 clones, about 53% found once; its top ten account for less than 7%. Sequenced: PBMCs. Receptor source: a woman in her thirties or forties in good health and CMV-seropositive. Both conserved end residues are part of each CDR3. Each record gives: J gene, D gene, clone size, V gene, CDR3 protein, CDR3 DNA. D genes are given only for firm matches. Clone size appears in some rows only: once, few, many, or a class for an expanded clone.

>TRBJ2-6|TRBD1|few|TRBV6-1
CASSQRGLGANVLTF
TGTGCCAGCAGCCAAAGGGGGCTGGGGGCCAACGTCCTGACTTTC
>TRBJ2-3|NA|NA|TRBV11-2
CASSSTSGTDTQYF
TGTGCCAGCAGCTCGACAAGCGGGACAGATACGCAGTATTTT
>TRBJ2-1|TRBD1|NA|TRBV9
CASSLQGGDEQFF
TGTGCCAGCAGCCTACAGGGGGGTGATGAGCAGTTCTTC
>TRBJ2-1|TRBD2|NA|TRBV11-1
CASSLAGGLAGLNEQFF
TGTGCCAGCAGCTTAGCGGGAGGCCTAGCGGGGCTCAATGAGCAGTTCTTC
>TRBJ1-4|TRBD1|NA|TRBV5-1
CASSGGQTNEKLFF
TGCGCCAGTTCAGGGGGCCAAACTAATGAAAAACTGTTTTTT
>TRBJ1-2|NA|once|TRBV18
CASSLTAGGNYGYTF
TGTGCCAGCTCACTGACAGCGGGGGGAAACTATGGCTACACCTTC
>TRBJ1-2|NA|few|TRBV10-3
CAIMSGGNYGYTF
TGTGCCATCATGTCGGGGGGAAACTATGGCTACACCTTC
>TRBJ2-7|NA|few|TRBV7-2
CASSPTPSYEQYF
TGTGCCAGCAGCCCGACTCCCTCCTACGAGCAGTACTTC
>TRBJ1-6|NA|once|TRBV7-2
CASSPYNSPLHF
TGTGCCAGCAGCCCGTATAATTCACCCCTCCACTTT
>TRBJ1-4|TRBD1|few|TRBV5-1
CASSLQGADEKLFF
TGCGCCAGCAGCTTACAGGGGGCAGATGAAAAACTGTTTTTT
>TRBJ2-1|TRBD2|NA|TRBV4-1
CASSQARSGGFNEQFF
TGCGCCAGCAGCCAAGCCCGAAGCGGGGGATTCAATGAGCAGTTCTTC